This T cell receptor (beta chain) was recovered during a study of blood T cell repertoires in COVID-19. Across the study: T cells, B-cell-depleted T cells, or PBMCs supplied cDNA or gDNA.

As handled by the study authors: Reference gene primer amplification yielded estimated nucleated cell counts. The method was immunoSEQ multiplex PCR; TCRdb's version includes in-frame clones alone and lacks a portion of them. The V and J calls and clone size are taken from that table; D and trimming were inferred from the DNA. This table holds about 280,000 clones, 85% found once. The V end lost 5 bases, the J end lost 1 base, and 8 bases lay between the germline ends. This CDR3 has 13 amino acids. CDR1 and CDR2 from the germline V gene are MGHDK and SYGVNS. Sequencing was carried out using peripheral blood. The rearrangement links TRBV25-1 to TRBJ1-1; D not resolved. This clonotype originated in a man aged 45-60 years with active or convalescent COVID-19. The CDR3 sequence: CASSPEKNTEAFF. The CDR3 region has the DNA TGTGCCAGCAGTCCCGAGAAGAACACTGAAGCTTTCTTT.